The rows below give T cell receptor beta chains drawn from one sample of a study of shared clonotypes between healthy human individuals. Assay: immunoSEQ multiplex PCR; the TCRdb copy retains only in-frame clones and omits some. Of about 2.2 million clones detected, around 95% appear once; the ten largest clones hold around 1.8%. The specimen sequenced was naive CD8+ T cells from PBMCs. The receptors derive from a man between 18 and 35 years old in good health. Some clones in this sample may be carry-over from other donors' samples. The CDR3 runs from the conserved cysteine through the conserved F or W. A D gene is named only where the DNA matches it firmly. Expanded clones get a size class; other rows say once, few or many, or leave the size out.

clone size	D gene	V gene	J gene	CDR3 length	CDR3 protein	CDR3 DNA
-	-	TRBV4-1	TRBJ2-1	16	CASSQGPAGGDNEQFF	TGCGCCAGCAGCCAAGGTCCAGCGGGTGGCGACAATGAGCAGTTCTTC
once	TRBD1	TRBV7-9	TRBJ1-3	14	CASSRQGSGNTIYF	TGTGCCAGCAGCCGACAGGGGTCCGGAAACACCATATATTTT
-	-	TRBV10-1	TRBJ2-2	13	CASSELVTGELFF	TGCGCCAGCAGTGAGTTAGTGACCGGGGAGCTGTTTTTT
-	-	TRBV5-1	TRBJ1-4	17	CASSPRATGTPNEKLFF	TGCGCCAGCAGCCCCCGAGCCACCGGGACACCGAATGAAAAACTGTTTTTT
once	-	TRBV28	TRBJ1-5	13	CASSLQGNQPQHF	TGTGCCAGCAGTCTACAGGGAAATCAGCCCCAGCATTTT
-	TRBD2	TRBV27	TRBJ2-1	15	CASSYLAGGHNEQFF	TGTGCCAGCAGTTACCTAGCGGGAGGGCACAATGAGCAGTTCTTC
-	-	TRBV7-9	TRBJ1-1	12	CASSWRLPEAFF	TGTGCCAGCAGTTGGAGACTCCCTGAAGCTTTCTTT
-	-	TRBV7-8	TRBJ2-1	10	CASSHGEQFF	TGTGCCAGCAGCCACGGTGAGCAGTTCTTC
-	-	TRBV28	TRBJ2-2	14	CASKGITNTGELFF	TGTGCCAGCAAGGGTATTACGAACACCGGGGAGCTGTTTTTT
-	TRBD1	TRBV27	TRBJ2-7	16	CASSLWAGTGVSEQYF	TGTGCCAGCAGTTTGTGGGCCGGGACAGGGGTCAGCGAGCAGTACTTC